The present T cell receptor (beta chain) was sequenced within a study of T cell responses to AZD1222 COVID-19 vaccine. Concerning this clone itself: The antigen is undetermined.

Here immunoSEQ multiplex PCR was the method, and the copy in TCRdb shows in-frame clones only, minus some. The data show approximately 190,000 clones, approximately 94% seen once. Broader study findings: At baseline, just five to seven AZD1222 recipients tested seropositive. The repertoires were collected only after the peak T cell response. At 160-218 and 743-854, vaccine-associated CD4 TCRs were dominant, and they spanned spike. Receipt of two AZD1222 doses was followed by a rise in Spike-specific TCR breadth and depth.

CDR1 is SGDLS and CDR2 is YYNGEE in the germline V gene. This CDR3 region has 15 residues. V lost 2 bases, J lost 3 bases, and 7 bases stayed unmatched. The sequencing here drew on peripheral blood, taken 28 days after the second dose of the MenACWY control vaccine. The chain joins TRBV9 to TRBJ2-7; 8 nucleotides align to TRBD1. This clonotype was sampled from an adult who received the MenACWY meningococcal vaccine as a control. In nucleotides, the CDR3 is TGTGCCAGCAGCGTGGCTGGACAGGGCGGCTACGAGCAGTACTTC. Translating gives CASSVAGQGGYEQYF.